The 4 T cell receptor beta chains below come from one sample, sequenced in a study of blood T cell repertoires in COVID-19. The repertoire was sequenced with immunoSEQ multiplex PCR; TCRdb's copy has only in-frame clones and lacks some. This table has 95,000 to 150,000 clones, over 70% appearing once. The sequenced sample was peripheral blood. These receptor sequences come from an elderly man with active or convalescent COVID-19.

The chain employs TRBV5-1 and TRBJ2-5, with a weak D call TRBD2 (5 bases). V lost 4 bases and J 0 bases, leaving 10 bases between the germline ends. Germline V CDR1 and CDR2: SGHRS, YFSETQ. CDR3 size: 14 residues. The CDR3 spells CASSKTGNQETQYF. CDR3 sequence (DNA): TGCGCCAGCAGCAAGACGGGAAACCAAGAGACCCAGTACTTC.

This chain connects TRBV5-1 to TRBJ2-1; no reliable D call. Trimming took 0 bases from V and 3 from J, leaving 7 bases between them. The CDR3 sequence is 14 residues long. Germline assignment: CDR1 SGHRS and CDR2 YFSETQ. CDR3 sequence reads: CASSLEYSYNEQFF. CDR3 coding DNA: TGCGCCAGCAGCTTGGAGTACAGCTACAATGAGCAGTTCTTC.

The V gene is TRBV5-1, the J gene TRBJ2-7; D not resolved. The CDR3 is made up of 14 amino acids. In germline, CDR1 is SGHRS, CDR2 YFSETQ. Trimming removed 0 bases at V and 7 bases at J, with 14 bases between. CDR3 nucleotide sequence: TGCGCCAGCAGCTTGGGTAGAGAGATGGTTGAGCAGTACTTC. Translated, it gives CASSLGREMVEQYF.

The chain uses TRBV20-1 and TRBJ1-2, with D unresolved. Trimming removed 3 bases from V and 3 bases from J, with 11 bases in between. Germline-derived CDR1 and CDR2 are DFQATT and SNEGSKA (reference sequence). The CDR3 is 13 amino acids. CDR3 region: CSASYWGDYGYTF. The CDR3, as DNA: TGCAGTGCTAGTTACTGGGGAGACTATGGCTACACCTTC.